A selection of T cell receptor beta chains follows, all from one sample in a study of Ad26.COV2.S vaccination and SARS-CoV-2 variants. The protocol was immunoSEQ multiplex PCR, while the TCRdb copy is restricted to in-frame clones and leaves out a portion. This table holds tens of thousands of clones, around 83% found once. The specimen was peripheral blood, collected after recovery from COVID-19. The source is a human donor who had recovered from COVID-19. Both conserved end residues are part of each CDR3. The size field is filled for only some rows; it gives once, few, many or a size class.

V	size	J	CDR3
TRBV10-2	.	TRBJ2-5	CASRRRAPETQYF
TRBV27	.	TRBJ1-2	CASSWAGDANNYGYTF
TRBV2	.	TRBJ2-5	CASSGGRGETQYF
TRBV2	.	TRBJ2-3	CASTLSSGGDTQYF
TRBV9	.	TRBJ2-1	CASSGRVAGLSEQFF
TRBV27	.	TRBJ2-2	CASGRGTGELFF
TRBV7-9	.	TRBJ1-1	CASSLEADTEAFF
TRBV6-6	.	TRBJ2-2	CASFSTGELFF
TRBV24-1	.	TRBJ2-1	CATSDLGGNNEQFF
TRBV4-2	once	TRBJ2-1	CASSQGRTFEQFF
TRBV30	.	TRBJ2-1	CAWSVQTPGNEQFF
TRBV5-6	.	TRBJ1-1	CASSLLGNTEAFF
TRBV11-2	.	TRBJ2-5	CASSLRGTGIVKTQYF
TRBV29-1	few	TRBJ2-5	CSVTSPGETQYF
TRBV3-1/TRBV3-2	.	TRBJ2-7	CASSRLAGDYEQYF
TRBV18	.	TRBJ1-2	CASTENQFAWGNYGYTF
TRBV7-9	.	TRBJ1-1	CASSLQGRNTEAFF
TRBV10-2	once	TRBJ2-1	CASTRDTNNNEQFF
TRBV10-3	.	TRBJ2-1	CAIWAGGSYNEQFF
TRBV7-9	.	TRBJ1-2	CASSVRGTTDYGYTF
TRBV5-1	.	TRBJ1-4	CASSLQGASEKLFF
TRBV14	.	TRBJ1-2	CASSQGPARHGGYTF
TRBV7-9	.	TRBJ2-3	CASSAASAGTDTQYF
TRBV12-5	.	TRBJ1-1	CASGLDDRGGTEAFF
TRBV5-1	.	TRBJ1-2	CASSLAGGDGYTF
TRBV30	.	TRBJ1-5	CAWSVRGQGLRQPQHF
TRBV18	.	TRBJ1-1	CASSPESGGTEAFF
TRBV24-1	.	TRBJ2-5	CATSEPLAGNTETQYF
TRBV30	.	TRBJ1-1	CAWARRSNTEAFF
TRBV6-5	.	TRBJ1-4	CASSYASATNEKLFF
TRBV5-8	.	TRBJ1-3	CASSLVFGQGFGNTIYF
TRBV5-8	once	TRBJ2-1	CASSLRWNEQFF
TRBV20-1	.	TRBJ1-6	CSAWVGGGFHF
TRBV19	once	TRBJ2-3	CASSMGGAPDTQYF
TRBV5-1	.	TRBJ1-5	CASSLGSTSNQPQHF
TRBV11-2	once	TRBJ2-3	CASSLRYRSSTDTQYF
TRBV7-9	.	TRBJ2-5	CATLRRREGKTQYF
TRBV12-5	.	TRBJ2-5	CASGLGYLAVSRNQETQYF
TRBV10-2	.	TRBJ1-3	CASRSDGNTIYF
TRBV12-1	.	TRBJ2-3	CASSPRPGDTQYF
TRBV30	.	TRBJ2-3	CAWSPGLAGLDYGTDTQYF
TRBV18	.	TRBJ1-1	CASSRLLGAGGIDTEAFF
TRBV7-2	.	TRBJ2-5	CASSLAGGRETQYF
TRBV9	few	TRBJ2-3	CASSEVQGLGDTQYF
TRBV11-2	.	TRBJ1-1	CASSLEGLVTEAFF
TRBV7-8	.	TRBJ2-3	CASSLAHTGYTDTQYF
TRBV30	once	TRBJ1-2	CAWRSVRPGQGGTYGYTF
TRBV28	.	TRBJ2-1	CASSTRLVRGRPYNEQFF
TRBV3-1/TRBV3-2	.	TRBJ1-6	CVSSQEDGGVYSPLHF